This T cell receptor beta chain was profiled in a study of beta chain features in type 1 diabetes. Ten or more counts support this clone. Sequencing targeted expressed TCRB transcripts, as all isolated RNA had been reverse transcribed. Profiling relied on immunoSEQ multiplex PCR, and the TCRdb table lists in-frame clones only, not all of them. The sample yields hundreds of thousands of clones, 14% seen once. With 7 bases removed from V and 4 bases from J, the gap between germline ends came to 13 bases. Germline V gene sequence: CDR1 LNHDA, CDR2 SQIVND (reference sequence). CDR3 length: 14 amino acids.

Material for sequencing was central memory CD4+ T cells from blood. The TCR sequence derives from a man aged 25-40 years in good health. The chain uses TRBV19 and TRBJ1-4; D remains ambiguous. CDR3 nucleotide sequence: TGTGCCAGTACCGGCGGAGGCGTTAATGAAAAACTGTTTTTT. It yields the protein CASTGGGVNEKLFF.